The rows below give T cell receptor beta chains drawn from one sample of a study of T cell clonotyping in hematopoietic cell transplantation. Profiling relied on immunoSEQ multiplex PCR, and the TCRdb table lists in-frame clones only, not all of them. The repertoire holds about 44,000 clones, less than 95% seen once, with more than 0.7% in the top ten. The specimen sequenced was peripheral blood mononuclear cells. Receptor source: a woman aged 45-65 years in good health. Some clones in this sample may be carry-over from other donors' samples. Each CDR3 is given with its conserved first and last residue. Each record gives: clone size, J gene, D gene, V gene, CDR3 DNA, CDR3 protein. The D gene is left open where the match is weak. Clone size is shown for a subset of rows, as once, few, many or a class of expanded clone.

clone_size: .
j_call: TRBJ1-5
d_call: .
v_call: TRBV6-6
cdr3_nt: TGTGCCAGCAGTCCGGGTGATAGCAATCAGCCCCAGCATTTT
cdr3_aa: CASSPGDSNQPQHF

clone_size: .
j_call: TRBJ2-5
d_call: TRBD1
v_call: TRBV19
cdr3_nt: TGTGCCAGTGGGGAACAGGGGGCAGGAGAGACCCAGTACTTC
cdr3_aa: CASGEQGAGETQYF

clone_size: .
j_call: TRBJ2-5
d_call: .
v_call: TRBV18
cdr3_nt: TGTGCCAGCTCAGAAGCCCAGACCCAGTACTTC
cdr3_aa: CASSEAQTQYF

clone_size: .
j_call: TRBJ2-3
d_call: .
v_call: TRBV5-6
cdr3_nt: TGTGCCAGCAGCTTGGCTACTGACAGGCACTACACAGATACGCAGTATTTT
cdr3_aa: CASSLATDRHYTDTQYF

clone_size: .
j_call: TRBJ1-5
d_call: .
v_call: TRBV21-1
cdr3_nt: TGTGCCAGCAGCAAAGCCGCCTGGTCTCAGCCCCAGCATTTT
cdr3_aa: CASSKAAWSQPQHF

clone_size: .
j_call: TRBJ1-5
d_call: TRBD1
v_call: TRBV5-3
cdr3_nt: TGTGCCAGAAGCCGACGCCGACAGGGGAGCAATCAGCCCCAGCATTTT
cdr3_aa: CARSRRRQGSNQPQHF

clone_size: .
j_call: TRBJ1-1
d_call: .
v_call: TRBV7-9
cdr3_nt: TGTGCCAGCAGCTTAAGGAGCGGGGACACTGAAGCTTTCTTT
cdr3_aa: CASSLRSGDTEAFF

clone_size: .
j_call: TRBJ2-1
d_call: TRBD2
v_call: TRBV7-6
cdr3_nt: TGTGCCAGCAGCTTAAGAGTTGGTAGCGGGGGCTACAATGAGCAGTTCTTC
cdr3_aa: CASSLRVGSGGYNEQFF

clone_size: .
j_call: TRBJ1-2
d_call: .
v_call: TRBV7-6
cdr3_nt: TGTGCCAGCAGCTTCGGGACGATGGATGGCTACACCTTC
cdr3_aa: CASSFGTMDGYTF

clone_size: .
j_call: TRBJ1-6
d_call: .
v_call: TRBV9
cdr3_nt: TGTGCCAGCAGCGGGGGTGAGCAGGGTTCACCCCTCCACTTT
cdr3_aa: CASSGGEQGSPLHF

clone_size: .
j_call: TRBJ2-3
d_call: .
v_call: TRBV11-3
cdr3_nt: TGTGCCAGCAGACCCCGGGGTATACCAGATACGCAGTATTTT
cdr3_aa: CASRPRGIPDTQYF

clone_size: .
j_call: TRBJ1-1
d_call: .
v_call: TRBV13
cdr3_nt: TGTGCCAGCAGCCCTCAGGGACATGAAGCTTTCTTT
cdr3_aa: CASSPQGHEAFF

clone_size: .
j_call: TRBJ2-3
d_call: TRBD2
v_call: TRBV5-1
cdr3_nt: TGCGCCAGCAGAAAGAATTCGGGACTAGCGGGGGATACAGATACGCAGTATTTT
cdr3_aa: CASRKNSGLAGDTDTQYF

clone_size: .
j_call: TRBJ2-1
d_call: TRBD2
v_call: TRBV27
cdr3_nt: TGTGCCAGCAGTTTGCTTACTAGCGGGGGTTACAATGAGCAGTTCTTC
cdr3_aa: CASSLLTSGGYNEQFF

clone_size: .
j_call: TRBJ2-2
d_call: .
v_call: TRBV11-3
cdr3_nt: TGTGCCAGCAGTCGAGGGTATGACACCGGGGAGCTGTTTTTT
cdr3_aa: CASSRGYDTGELFF

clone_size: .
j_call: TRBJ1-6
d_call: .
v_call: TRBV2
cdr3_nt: TGTGCCAGCAGTGAAGGGATGATTGAGCATTCACCCCTCCACTTT
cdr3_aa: CASSEGMIEHSPLHF

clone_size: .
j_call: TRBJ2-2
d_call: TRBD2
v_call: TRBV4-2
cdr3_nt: TGTGCCAGCAGCCAAGCGAATTTTGGGACTAATACTCCCGGGGAGCTGTTTTTT
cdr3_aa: CASSQANFGTNTPGELFF

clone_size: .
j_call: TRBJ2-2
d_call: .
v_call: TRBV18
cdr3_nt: TGTGCCAGCGCTCAGGTTGGAGGGGGCTCCTCGGGCACCGGGGAGCTGTTTTTT
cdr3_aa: CASAQVGGGSSGTGELFF

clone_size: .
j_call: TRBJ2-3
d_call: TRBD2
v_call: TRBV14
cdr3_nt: TGTGCCAGCAGGAGGGGCGGGGGTTTTGGATCAGATACGCAGTATTTT
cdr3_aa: CASRRGGGFGSDTQYF

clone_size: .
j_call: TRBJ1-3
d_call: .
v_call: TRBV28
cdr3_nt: TGTGCCAGCAGTCTCCAAGGGGCATCTGGAAACACCATATATTTT
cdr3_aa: CASSLQGASGNTIYF

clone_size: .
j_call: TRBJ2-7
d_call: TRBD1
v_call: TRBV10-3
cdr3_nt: TGTGCCATCAGAGGGACAGGGGAGTCCGAGCAGTACTTC
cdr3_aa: CAIRGTGESEQYF

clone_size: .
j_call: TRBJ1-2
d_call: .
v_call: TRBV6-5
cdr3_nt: TGTGCCAGCAGTTACGCAGGGAACGACTATGGCTACACCTTC
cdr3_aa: CASSYAGNDYGYTF

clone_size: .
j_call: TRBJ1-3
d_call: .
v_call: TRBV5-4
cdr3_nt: TGTGCCAGCAGCTTGGGACAGAACTCTGGAAACACCATATATTTT
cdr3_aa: CASSLGQNSGNTIYF

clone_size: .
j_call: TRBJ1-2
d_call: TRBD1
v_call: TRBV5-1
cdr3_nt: TGCGCCAGCAGCTTGGACGGGACAGGGAACTATGGCTACACCTTC
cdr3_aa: CASSLDGTGNYGYTF

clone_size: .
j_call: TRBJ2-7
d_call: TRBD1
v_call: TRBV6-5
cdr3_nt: TGTGCCAGCAGTAAAAGGGACAGCTACGAGCAGTACTTC
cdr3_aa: CASSKRDSYEQYF

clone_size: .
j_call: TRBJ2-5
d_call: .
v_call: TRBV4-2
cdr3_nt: TGTGCCTCCCTTGGGGGGGAGACCCAGTACTTC
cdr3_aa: CASLGGETQYF

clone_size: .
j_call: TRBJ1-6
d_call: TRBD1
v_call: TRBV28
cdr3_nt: TGTGCCAGCTGTAACGGGACAGGGTATTTCTACCTCCACTTT
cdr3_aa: CASCNGTGYFYLHF

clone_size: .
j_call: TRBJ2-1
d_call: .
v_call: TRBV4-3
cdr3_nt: TGCGCCAGCAGCCAGGAGGACACGACCTACAATGAGCAGTTCTTC
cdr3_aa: CASSQEDTTYNEQFF

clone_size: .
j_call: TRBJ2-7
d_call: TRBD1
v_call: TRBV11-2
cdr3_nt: TGTGCCAGCAGCTTAAGTGGGGGGACAGGGTTCTACGAGCAGTACTTC
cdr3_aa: CASSLSGGTGFYEQYF

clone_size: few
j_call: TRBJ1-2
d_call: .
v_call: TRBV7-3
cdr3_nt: TGTGCCAGCAGCCCCCGGGGCCCGGATGGTGGCTACACCTTC
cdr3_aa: CASSPRGPDGGYTF

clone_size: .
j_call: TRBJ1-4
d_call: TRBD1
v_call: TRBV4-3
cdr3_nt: TGCGCCAGCAGCCAGGACCTGGGAGGGGGCGAAGAAAAACTGTTTTTT
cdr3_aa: CASSQDLGGGEEKLFF

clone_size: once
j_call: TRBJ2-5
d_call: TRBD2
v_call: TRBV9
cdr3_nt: TGTGCCAGCAGCGACGGACTAGAATCAGAGACCCAGTACTTC
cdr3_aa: CASSDGLESETQYF

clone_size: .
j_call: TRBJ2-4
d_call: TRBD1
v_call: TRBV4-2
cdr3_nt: TGTGCCAGCAGCCAAGTTGGAACCGGGACAGGGGCACTCATAGCCAAAAACATTCAGTACTTC
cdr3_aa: CASSQVGTGTGALIAKNIQYF